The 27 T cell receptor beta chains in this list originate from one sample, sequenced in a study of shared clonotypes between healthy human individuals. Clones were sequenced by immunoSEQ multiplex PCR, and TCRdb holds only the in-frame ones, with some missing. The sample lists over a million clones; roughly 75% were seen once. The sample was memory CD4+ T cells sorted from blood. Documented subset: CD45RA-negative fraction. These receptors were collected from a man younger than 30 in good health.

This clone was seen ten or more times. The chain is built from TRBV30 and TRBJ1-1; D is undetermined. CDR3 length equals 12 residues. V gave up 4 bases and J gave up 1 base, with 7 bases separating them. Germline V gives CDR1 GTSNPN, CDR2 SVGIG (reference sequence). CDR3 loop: CAWMGQNTEAFF. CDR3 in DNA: TGTGCCTGGATGGGTCAGAACACTGAAGCTTTCTTT. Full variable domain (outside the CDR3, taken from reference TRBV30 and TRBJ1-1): SQTIHQWPATLVQPVGSPLSLECTVEGTSNPNLYWYRQAAGRGLQLLFYSVGIGQISSEVPQNLSASRPQDRQFILSSKKLLLSDSGFYLCAWMGQNTEAFFGQGTRLTVV.

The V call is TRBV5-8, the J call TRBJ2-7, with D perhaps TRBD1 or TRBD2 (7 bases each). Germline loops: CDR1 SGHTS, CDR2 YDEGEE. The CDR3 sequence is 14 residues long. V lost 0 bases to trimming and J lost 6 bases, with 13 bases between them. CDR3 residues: CASSLGQGGFEQYF. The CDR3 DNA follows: TGTGCCAGCAGCTTGGGGCAGGGGGGGTTCGAGCAGTACTTC.

Written as DNA, the CDR3 is TGTGCCAGCAGGAGGACAGGGGACGAGCAGTACTTC. Translating it yields CASRRTGDEQYF. The rearrangement uses TRBV6-1 and TRBJ2-7; 9 bases map to TRBD1. Trimming cost V 6 bases and J 5 bases; bases outside gene matches: 2. This CDR3 is 12 amino acids long. Germline V lookup: CDR1 MNHNS, CDR2 SASEGT.

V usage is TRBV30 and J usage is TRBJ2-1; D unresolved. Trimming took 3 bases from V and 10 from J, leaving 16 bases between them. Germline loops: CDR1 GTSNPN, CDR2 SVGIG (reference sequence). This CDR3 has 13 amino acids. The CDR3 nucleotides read TGTGCCTGGAGCGAATCTACACGGGCGGAGCAGTTCTTC. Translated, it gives CAWSESTRAEQFF.

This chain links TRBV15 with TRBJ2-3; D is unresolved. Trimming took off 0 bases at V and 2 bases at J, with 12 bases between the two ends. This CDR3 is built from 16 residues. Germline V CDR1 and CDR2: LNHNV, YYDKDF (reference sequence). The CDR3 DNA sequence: TGTGCCACCAGCAGAGAAGTCGGGCAGTCCACAGATACGCAGTATTTT. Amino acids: CATSREVGQSTDTQYF.

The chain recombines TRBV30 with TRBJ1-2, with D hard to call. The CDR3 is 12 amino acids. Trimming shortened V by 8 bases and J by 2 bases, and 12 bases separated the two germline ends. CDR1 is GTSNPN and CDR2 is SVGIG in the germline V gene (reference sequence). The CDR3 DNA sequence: TGTGCCCAATGGAGAGGGAACTATGGCTACACCTTC. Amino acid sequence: CAQWRGNYGYTF.

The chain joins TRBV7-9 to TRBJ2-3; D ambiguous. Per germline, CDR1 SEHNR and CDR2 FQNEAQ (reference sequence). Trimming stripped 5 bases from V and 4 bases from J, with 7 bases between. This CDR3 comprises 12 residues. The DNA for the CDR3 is TGTGCCAGCAGCGTCCTGTCAGATACGCAGTATTTT. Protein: CASSVLSDTQYF.

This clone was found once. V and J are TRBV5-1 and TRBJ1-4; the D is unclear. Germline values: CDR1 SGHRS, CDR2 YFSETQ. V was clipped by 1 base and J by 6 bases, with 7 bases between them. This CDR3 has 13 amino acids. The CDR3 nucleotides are TGCGCCAGCAGCTTGAGGCCAGATGAAAAACTGTTTTTT. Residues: CASSLRPDEKLFF.

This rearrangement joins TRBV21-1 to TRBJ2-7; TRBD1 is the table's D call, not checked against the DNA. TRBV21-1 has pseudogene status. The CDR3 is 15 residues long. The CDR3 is CASSNGTDRTYEQYF. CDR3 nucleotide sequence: TGTGCCAGCAGCAATGGCACAGACCGAACCTACGAGCAGTACTTC.

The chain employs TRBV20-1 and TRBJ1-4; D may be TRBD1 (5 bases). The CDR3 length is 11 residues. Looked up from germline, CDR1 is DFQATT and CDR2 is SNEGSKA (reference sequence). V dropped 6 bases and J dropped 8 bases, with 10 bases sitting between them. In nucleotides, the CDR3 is TGCAGTGCACAGGCTAGGGAAAAACTGTTTTTT. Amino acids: CSAQAREKLFF.

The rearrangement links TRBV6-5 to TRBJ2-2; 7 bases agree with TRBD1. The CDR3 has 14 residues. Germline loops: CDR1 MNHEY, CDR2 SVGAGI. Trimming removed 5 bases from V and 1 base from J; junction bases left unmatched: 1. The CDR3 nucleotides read TGTGCCAGCAGTAGACAGGGGAACACCGGGGAGCTGTTTTTT. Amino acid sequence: CASSRQGNTGELFF.

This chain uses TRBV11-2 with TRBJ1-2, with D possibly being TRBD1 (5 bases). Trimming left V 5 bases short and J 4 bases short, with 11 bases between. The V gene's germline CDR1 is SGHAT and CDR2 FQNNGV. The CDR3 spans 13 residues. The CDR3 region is CASSLTQAYGYTF. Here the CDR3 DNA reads TGTGCCAGCAGCCTGACACAGGCCTATGGCTACACCTTC.

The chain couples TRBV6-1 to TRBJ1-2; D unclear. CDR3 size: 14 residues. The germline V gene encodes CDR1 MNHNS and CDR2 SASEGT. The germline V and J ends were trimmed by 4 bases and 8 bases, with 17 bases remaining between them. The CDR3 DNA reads TGTGCCAGCAGTGTTGGCACAGATACTTTCGGCTACACCTTC. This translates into CASSVGTDTFGYTF.

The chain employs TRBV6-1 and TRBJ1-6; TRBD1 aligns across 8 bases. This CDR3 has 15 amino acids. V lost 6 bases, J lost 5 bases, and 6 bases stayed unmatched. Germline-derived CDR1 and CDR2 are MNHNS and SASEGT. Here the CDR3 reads CASRTDRADNSPLHF. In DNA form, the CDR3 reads TGTGCCAGCAGGACGGACAGGGCGGATAATTCACCCCTCCACTTT.

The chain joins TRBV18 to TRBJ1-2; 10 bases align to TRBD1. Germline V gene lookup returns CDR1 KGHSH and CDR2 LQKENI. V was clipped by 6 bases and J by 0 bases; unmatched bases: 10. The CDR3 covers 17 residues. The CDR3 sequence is CASSRMTGGISNYGYTF. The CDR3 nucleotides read TGTGCCAGCTCCCGAATGACAGGGGGCATCTCTAACTATGGCTACACCTTC. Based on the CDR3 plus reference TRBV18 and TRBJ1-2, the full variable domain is NAGVMQNPRHLVRRRGQEARLRCSPMKGHSHVYWYRQLPEEGLKFMVYLQKENIIDESGMPKERFSAEFPKEGPSILRIQQVVRGDSAAYFCASSRMTGGISNYGYTFGSGTRLTVV.

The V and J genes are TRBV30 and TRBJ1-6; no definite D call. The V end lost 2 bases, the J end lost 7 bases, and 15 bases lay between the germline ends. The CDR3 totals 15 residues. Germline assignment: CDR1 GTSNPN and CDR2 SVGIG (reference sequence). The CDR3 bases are TGTGCCTGGAGTTTACGGGTACAGTCGAATTCACCCCTCCACTTT. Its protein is CAWSLRVQSNSPLHF.

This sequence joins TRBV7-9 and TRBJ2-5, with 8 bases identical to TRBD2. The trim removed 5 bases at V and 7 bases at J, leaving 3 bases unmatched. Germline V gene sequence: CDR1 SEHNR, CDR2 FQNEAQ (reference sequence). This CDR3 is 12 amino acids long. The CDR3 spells CASSPAGGTQYF. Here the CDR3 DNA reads TGTGCCAGCAGCCCGGCGGGGGGGACCCAGTACTTC. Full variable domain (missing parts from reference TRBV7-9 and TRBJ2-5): DTGVSQNPRHKITKRGQNVTFRCDPISEHNRLYWYRQTLGQGPEFLTYFQNEAQLEKSRLLSDRFSAERPKGSFSTLEIQRTEQGDSAMYLCASSPAGGTQYFGPGTRLLVL.

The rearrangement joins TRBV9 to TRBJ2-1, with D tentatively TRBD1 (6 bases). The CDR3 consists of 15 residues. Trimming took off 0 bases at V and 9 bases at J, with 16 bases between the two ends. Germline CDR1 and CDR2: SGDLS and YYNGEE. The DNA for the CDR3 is TGTGCCAGCAGCGTAGAGGGTCAGGGGTGGGGTGAGCAGTTCTTC. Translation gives CASSVEGQGWGEQFF.

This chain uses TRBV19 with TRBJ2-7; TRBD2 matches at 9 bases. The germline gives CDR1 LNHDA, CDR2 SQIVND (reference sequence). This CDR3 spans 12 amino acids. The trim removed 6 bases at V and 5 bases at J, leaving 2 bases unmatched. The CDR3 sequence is CASSKRGDEQYF. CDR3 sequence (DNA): TGTGCCAGTAGCAAGCGGGGGGACGAGCAGTACTTC. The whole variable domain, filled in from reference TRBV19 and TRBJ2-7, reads DGGITQSPKYLFRKEGQNVTLSCEQNLNHDAMYWYRQDPGQGLRLIYYSQIVNDFQKGDIAEGYSVSREKKESFPLTVTSAQKNPTAFYLCASSKRGDEQYFGPGTRLTVT.

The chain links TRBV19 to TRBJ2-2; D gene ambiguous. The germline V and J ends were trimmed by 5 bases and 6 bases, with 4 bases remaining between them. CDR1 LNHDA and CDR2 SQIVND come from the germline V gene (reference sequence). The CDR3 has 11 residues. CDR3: CASSGAGELFF. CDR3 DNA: TGTGCCAGTAGTGGGGCCGGGGAGCTGTTTTTT.

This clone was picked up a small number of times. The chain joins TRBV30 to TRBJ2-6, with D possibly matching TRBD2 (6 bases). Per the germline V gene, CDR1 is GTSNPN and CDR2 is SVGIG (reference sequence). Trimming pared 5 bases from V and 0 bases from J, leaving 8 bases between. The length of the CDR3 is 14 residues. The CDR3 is CAWGGISGANVLTF. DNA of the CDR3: TGTGCCTGGGGAGGGATCTCTGGGGCCAACGTCCTGACTTTC. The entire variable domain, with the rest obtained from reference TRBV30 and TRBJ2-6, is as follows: SQTIHQWPATLVQPVGSPLSLECTVEGTSNPNLYWYRQAAGRGLQLLFYSVGIGQISSEVPQNLSASRPQDRQFILSSKKLLLSDSGFYLCAWGGISGANVLTFGAGSRLTVL.

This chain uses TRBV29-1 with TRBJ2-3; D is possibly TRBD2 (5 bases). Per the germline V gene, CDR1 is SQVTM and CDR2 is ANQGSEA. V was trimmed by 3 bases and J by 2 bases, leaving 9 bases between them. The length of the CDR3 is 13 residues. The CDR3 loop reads CSVDPGNTDTQYF. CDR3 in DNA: TGCAGCGTTGACCCCGGGAACACAGATACGCAGTATTTT.

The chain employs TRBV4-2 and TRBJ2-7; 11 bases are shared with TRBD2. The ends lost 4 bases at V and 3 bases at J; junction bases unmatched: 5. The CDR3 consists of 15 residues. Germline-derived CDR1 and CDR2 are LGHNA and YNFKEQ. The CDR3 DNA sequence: TGTGCCAGCAGCCGACATAGCGGGGGGGGCTACGAGCAGTACTTC. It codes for CASSRHSGGGYEQYF.

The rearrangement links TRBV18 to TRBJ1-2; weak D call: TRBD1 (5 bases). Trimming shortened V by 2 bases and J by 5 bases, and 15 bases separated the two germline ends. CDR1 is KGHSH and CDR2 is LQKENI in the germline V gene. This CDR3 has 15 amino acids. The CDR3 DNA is TGTGCCAGCTCACCAGCCCGGCAGGGCGGTTATGGCTACACCTTC. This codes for CASSPARQGGYGYTF.

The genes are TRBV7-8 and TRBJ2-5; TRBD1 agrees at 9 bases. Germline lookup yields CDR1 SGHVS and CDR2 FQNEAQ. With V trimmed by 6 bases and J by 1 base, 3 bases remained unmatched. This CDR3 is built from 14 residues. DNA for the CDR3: TGTGCCAGCAGAAACAGGGGGCCCCAAGAGACCCAGTACTTC. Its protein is CASRNRGPQETQYF.

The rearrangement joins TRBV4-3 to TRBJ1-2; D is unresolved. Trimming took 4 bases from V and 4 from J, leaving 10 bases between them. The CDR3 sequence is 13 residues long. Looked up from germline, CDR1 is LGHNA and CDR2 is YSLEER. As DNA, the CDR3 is TGCGCCAGCAGCCCTCAGGAGGGCTATGGCTACACCTTC. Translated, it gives CASSPQEGYGYTF.

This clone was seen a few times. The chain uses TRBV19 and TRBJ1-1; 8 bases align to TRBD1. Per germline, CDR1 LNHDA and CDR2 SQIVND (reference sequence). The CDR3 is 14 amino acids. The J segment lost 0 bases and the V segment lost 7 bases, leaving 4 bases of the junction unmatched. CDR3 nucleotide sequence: TGTGCCAGTACCCCGGACAGGGTGAACACTGAAGCTTTCTTT. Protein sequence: CASTPDRVNTEAFF.